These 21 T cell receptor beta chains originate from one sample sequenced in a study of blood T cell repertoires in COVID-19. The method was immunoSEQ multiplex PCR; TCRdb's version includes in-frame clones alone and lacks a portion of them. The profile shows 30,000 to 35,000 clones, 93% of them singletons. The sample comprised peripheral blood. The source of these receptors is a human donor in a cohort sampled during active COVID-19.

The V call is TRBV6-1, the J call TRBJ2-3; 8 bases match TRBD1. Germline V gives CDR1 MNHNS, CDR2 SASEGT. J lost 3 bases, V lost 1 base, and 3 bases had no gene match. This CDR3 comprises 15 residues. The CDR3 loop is CASSEGQGATDTQYF. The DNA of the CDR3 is TGTGCCAGCAGTGAAGGGCAGGGGGCGACAGATACGCAGTATTTT.

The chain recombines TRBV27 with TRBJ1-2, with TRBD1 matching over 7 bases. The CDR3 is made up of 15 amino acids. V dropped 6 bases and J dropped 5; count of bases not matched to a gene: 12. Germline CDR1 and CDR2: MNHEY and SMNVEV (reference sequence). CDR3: CASRGQSISRYGYTF. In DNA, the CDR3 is TGTGCCAGCAGGGGACAGTCCATTTCTCGATATGGCTACACCTTC.

This CDR3 reads CASSSHRQGEAFF. Written as DNA, the CDR3 is TGTGCCAGCAGCTCTCACCGACAGGGTGAAGCTTTCTTT. The V and J genes are TRBV11-2 and TRBJ1-1; 7 bases match TRBD1. V shed 4 bases and J 7 bases; nucleotides not matched to a gene: 6. There are 13 residues in the CDR3. CDR1 and CDR2 from the germline V gene are SGHAT and FQNNGV. Together with reference TRBV11-2 and TRBJ1-1, the CDR3 gives the full variable domain: EAGVAQSPRYKIIEKRQSVAFWCNPISGHATLYWYQQILGQGPKLLIQFQNNGVVDDSQLPKDRFSAERLKGVDSTLKIQPAKLEDSAVYLCASSSHRQGEAFFGQGTRLTVV.

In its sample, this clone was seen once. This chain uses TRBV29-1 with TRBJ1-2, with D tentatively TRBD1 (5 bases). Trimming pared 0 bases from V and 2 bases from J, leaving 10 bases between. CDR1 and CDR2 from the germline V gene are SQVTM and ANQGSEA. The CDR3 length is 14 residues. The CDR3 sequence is CSVEDPGNNYGYTF. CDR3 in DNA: TGCAGCGTTGAAGATCCAGGGAACAACTATGGCTACACCTTC.

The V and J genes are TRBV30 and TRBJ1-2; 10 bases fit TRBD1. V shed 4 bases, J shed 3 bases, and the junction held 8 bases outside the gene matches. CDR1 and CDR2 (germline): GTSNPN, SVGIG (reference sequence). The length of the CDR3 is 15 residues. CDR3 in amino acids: CAWNRDRGFYYGYTF. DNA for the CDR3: TGTGCCTGGAACCGGGACAGGGGTTTCTACTATGGCTACACCTTC.

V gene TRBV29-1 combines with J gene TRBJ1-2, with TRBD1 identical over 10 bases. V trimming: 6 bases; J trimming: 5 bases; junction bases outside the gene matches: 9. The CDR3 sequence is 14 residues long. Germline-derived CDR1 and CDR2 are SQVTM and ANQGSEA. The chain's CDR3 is CSVLKGQGKYGYTF. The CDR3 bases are TGCAGCGTCTTAAAGGGACAGGGGAAATATGGCTACACCTTC.

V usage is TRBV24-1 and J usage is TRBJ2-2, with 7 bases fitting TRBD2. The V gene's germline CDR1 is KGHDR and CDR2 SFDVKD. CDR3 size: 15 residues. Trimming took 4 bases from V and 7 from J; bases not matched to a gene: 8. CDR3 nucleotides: TGTGCCACCAGTGACCTCACTAGCGCGGGCGGGGAGCTGTTTTTT. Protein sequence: CATSDLTSAGGELFF.

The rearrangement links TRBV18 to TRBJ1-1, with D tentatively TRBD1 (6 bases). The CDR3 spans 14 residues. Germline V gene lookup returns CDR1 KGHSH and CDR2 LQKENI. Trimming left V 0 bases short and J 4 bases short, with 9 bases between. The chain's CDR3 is CASSPPGRGTEAFF. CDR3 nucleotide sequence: TGTGCCAGCTCACCACCGGGCAGGGGCACTGAAGCTTTCTTT.

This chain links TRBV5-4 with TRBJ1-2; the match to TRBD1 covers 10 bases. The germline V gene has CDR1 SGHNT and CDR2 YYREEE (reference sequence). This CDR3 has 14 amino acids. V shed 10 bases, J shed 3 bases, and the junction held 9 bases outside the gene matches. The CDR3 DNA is TGTGCCCTCAGGAGAGGACAGGGGGACTATGGCTACACCTTC. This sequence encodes CALRRGQGDYGYTF.

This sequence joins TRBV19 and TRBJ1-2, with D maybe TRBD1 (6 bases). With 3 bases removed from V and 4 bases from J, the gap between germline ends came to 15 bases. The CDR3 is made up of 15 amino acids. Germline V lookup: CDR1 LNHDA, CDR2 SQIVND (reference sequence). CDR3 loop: CASSMYPGQSYGYTF. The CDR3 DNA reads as TGTGCCAGTAGTATGTATCCCGGACAGAGCTATGGCTACACCTTC.

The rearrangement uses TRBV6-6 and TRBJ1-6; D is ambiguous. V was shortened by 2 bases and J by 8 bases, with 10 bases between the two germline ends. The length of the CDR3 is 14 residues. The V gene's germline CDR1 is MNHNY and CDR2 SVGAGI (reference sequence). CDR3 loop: CASSYRKGDSPLHF. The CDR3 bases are TGTGCCAGCAGTTACCGGAAGGGAGATTCACCCCTCCACTTT.

The CDR3 region is CASSQAAYHQPQHF. The CDR3 region has the DNA TGCGCCAGCAGCCAAGCCGCGTACCATCAGCCCCAGCATTTT. The V call is TRBV4-1, the J call TRBJ1-5; D is unresolved. CDR1 is MGHRA and CDR2 is YSYEKL in the germline V gene. V gave up 1 base and J gave up 5 bases, with 9 bases separating them. The CDR3 is 14 residues long.

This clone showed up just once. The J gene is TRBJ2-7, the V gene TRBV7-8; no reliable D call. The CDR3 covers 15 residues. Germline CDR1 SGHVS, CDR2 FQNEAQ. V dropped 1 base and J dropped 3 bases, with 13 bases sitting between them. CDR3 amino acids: CASSLVVGANYEQYF. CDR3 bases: TGTGCCAGCAGCTTAGTTGTGGGCGCTAACTACGAGCAGTACTTC.

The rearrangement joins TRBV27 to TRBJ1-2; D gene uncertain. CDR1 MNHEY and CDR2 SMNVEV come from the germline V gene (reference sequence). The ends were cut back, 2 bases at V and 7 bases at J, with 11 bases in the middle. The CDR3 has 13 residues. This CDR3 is CASSLEGGFGYTF. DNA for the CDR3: TGTGCCAGCAGTTTAGAGGGAGGATTTGGCTACACCTTC.

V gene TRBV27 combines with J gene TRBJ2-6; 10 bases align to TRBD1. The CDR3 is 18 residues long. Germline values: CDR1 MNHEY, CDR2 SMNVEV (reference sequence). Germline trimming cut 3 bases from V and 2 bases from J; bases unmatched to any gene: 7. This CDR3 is CASSLVGTGVTGANVLTF. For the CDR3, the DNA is TGTGCCAGCAGTTTGGTGGGGACAGGGGTTACTGGGGCCAACGTCCTGACTTTC.

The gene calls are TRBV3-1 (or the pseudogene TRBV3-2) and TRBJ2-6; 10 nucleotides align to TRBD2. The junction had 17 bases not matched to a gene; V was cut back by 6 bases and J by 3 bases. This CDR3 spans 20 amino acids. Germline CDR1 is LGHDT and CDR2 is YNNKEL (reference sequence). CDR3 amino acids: CASRHHGLAALRGGANVLTF. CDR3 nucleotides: TGTGCCAGCAGACATCACGGACTAGCGGCCCTTAGGGGTGGGGCCAACGTCCTGACTTTC.

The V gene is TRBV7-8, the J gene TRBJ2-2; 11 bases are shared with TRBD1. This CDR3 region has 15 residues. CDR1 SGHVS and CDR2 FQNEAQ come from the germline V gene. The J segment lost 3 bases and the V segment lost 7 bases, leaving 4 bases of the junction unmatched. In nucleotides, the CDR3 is TGTGCCAGCACCCCGGGACAGGGGGACACCGGGGAGCTGTTTTTT. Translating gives CASTPGQGDTGELFF.

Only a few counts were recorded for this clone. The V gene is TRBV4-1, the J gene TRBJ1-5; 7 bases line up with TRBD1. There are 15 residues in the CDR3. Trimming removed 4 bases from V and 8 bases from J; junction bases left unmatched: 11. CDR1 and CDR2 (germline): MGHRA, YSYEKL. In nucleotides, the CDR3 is TGCGCCAGCAGCCGAACCGGGACAGACCTTGAGCCCCAGCATTTT. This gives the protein CASSRTGTDLEPQHF.

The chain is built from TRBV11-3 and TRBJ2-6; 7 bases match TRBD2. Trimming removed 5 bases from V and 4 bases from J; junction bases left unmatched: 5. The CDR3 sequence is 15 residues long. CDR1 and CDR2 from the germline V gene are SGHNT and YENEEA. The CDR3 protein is CASSVGGSGANVLTF. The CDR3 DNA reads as TGTGCCAGCAGCGTCGGGGGGAGCGGGGCCAACGTCCTGACTTTC.

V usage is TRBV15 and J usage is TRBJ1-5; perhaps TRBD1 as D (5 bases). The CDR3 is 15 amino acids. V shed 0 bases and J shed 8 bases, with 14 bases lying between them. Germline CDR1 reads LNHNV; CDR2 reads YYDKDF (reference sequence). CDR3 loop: CATSRDVGEVKPQHF. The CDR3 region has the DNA TGTGCCACCAGCAGAGATGTAGGGGAGGTCAAGCCCCAGCATTTT. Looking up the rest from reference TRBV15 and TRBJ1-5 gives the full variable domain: DAMVIQNPRYQVTQFGKPVTLSCSQTLNHNVMYWYQQKSSQAPKLLFHYYDKDFNNEADTPDNFQSRRPNTSFCFLDIRSPGLGDTAMYLCATSRDVGEVKPQHFGDGTRLSIL.

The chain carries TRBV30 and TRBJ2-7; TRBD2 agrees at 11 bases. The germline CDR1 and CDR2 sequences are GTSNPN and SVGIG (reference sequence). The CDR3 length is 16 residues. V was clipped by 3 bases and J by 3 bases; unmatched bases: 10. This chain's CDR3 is CAWRAPVTSGSYEQYF. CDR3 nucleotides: TGTGCCTGGAGAGCTCCCGTTACTAGCGGGAGCTACGAGCAGTACTTC.